The 2 T cell receptor beta chains listed next were all sequenced from one sample in a study of blood T cell repertoires in COVID-19. Clones were sequenced by immunoSEQ multiplex PCR, and TCRdb holds only the in-frame ones, with some missing. The sample has 70,000 to 100,000 clones, 86% seen once. Sequencing used peripheral blood. The receptors derive from an elderly man with active or convalescent COVID-19.

V usage is TRBV9 and J usage is TRBJ2-1, with D hard to call. Trimming took off 3 bases at V and 8 bases at J, with 18 bases between the two ends. This CDR3 region has 15 residues. The germline V gene encodes CDR1 SGDLS and CDR2 YYNGEE. CDR3 protein: CASSASGHKGYEQFF. In DNA form, the CDR3 reads TGTGCCAGCAGCGCCTCGGGTCATAAAGGCTATGAGCAGTTCTTC.

The chain has TRBV24-1 and TRBJ2-1; 7 bases are a match to TRBD2. The CDR3 is 15 residues long. The V gene end was trimmed by 4 bases and the J gene end by 7 bases; junction bases not matched to a gene: 9. Germline V gene data show CDR1 as KGHDR and CDR2 as SFDVKD. The CDR3 spells CATSDPGLGGNEQFF. CDR3 DNA sequence: TGTGCCACCAGTGACCCCGGACTGGGGGGGAATGAGCAGTTCTTC.